This T cell receptor beta chain derives from a study of cytomegalovirus exposure and HLA in healthy donors. Study results and caveats: Among TCR sequences, most were rare, though some public TCRs appeared in many donors. Some TCR beta chains (164 of them) were listed as cytomegalovirus-associated. It was confirmed in vitro that three of the CMV-associated chains were specific for CMV antigens. According to a subsequent analysis, TCR clusters identified in the first cohort showed a tendency to co-occur across the 110 or so validation repertoires.

A note on this clone: Its antigen remains unknown.

Trimming removed 0 bases at V and 3 bases at J, with 17 bases between. Looked up from germline, CDR1 is SGDLS and CDR2 is YYNGEE. The CDR3 consists of 17 residues. Repertoires were generated with immunoSEQ multiplex PCR, while TCRdb's copy carries only in-frame clones and drops some. The profile covers 100,000 or so clones, with about 86% appearing a single time and roughly 4% taken by the ten largest. The sequenced material came from PBMCs. The receptor was derived from a woman aged 18-30 years in good health and CMV-seropositive. The chain combines TRBV9 with TRBJ2-3; D might be TRBD1 (6 bases). CDR3 loop: CASSVAPQGTTTDTQYF. For the CDR3, the DNA is TGTGCCAGCAGCGTAGCTCCACAGGGCACAACGACAGATACGCAGTATTTT.